The rows below give T cell receptor beta chains drawn from one sample of a study of cytomegalovirus exposure and HLA in healthy donors. Clones were sequenced by immunoSEQ multiplex PCR, and TCRdb holds only the in-frame ones, with some missing. This sample yields some 130,000 clones, of which approximately 80% are seen a single time; roughly 4.2% belongs to the top ten. Sequencing was performed on PBMCs. The receptors come from a male donor in good health and CMV-seropositive. CDR3s include the opening cysteine and the closing phenylalanine or tryptophan. The D gene is left open where the match is weak. Size is omitted from some rows. Given values are once, few, many or a class for expanded clones.

CDR3nt,CDR3aa,abundance,d_gene,v_gene,j_gene
TGTGCCAGCAGCTTAGTGACAGGGGCTAATTCACCCCTCCACTTT,CASSLVTGANSPLHF,NA,TRBD1,TRBV7-2,TRBJ1-6
TGTGCCATCAGTGAGTCCCAGGGGTACATTCAGTACTTC,CAISESQGYIQYF,once,NA,TRBV10-3,TRBJ2-4
TGTGCCAGCAGCACGGGACTAGCTGTGAACATTCAGTACTTC,CASSTGLAVNIQYF,NA,TRBD2,TRBV5-4,TRBJ2-4
TGTGCCAGCAGTGTTCTTAATGAGCAGTTCTTC,CASSVLNEQFF,NA,NA,TRBV2,TRBJ2-1
TGTGCCAGCAGCATCATGGGAGGGTCTGGGGCCAACGTCCTGACTTTC,CASSIMGGSGANVLTF,few,TRBD2,TRBV13,TRBJ2-6
TGTGCCAGCAGTCCTCGCGGAGGGTCTGGGGCCAACGTCCTGACTTTC,CASSPRGGSGANVLTF,NA,NA,TRBV28,TRBJ2-6
TGTGCCAGCAGCTTAGCCGGTAAAGTCTACGAGCAGTACTTC,CASSLAGKVYEQYF,NA,NA,TRBV11-1,TRBJ2-7
TGTGCCAGTGGCAGGGGGCTGAATTCACCCCTCCACTTT,CASGRGLNSPLHF,NA,TRBD1,TRBV6-1,TRBJ1-6
TGTGCCAGCAGTGAATCGGCGGGAGGGCCAATCGCCTACGAGCAGTACTTC,CASSESAGGPIAYEQYF,NA,TRBD2,TRBV2,TRBJ2-7
TGTGCCAGCAGTTACTACCGGGACAGGGCTTATGGCTACACCTTC,CASSYYRDRAYGYTF,NA,TRBD1,TRBV6-5,TRBJ1-2
TGTGCCAGTAGCCTGACAGGGGGCTCTTTTGGCTACACCTTC,CASSLTGGSFGYTF,once,TRBD1,TRBV19,TRBJ1-2
TGTGCCAGCAGTTCGCAGCAAGAGACCCAGTACTTC,CASSSQQETQYF,few,NA,TRBV28,TRBJ2-5
TGTGCCAGTAGTATGTACGACGGGACAGACGAGCAGTACTTC,CASSMYDGTDEQYF,NA,TRBD1,TRBV19,TRBJ2-7
TGTGCCTCGGGAAGGGAATGGGTGAATGAAGCTTTCTTT,CASGREWVNEAFF,NA,NA,TRBV30,TRBJ1-1
TGTGCCAGTAGTATGTGGGGGCAGACAGGAGTAAAAGAGACCCAGTACTTC,CASSMWGQTGVKETQYF,NA,NA,TRBV19,TRBJ2-5
TGTGCCAGCACCCATGGGGACAGAGAGTCTGGTGGCACTGAAGCTTTCTTT,CASTHGDRESGGTEAFF,NA,TRBD1,TRBV13,TRBJ1-1
TGTGCCAGCAGCGGAAAGCGGGGAAATCTTTGGAACACAGATACGCAGTATTTT,CASSGKRGNLWNTDTQYF,few,TRBD2,TRBV9,TRBJ2-3
TGTGCCACCAGCGAGGACGGAGGAAACACTGAAGCTTTCTTT,CATSEDGGNTEAFF,once,NA,TRBV15,TRBJ1-1
TGTGCCAGCAGCCCCGGGACAGGGGGCCACACTGAAGCTTTCTTT,CASSPGTGGHTEAFF,NA,TRBD1,TRBV28,TRBJ1-1
TGTGCCACCAGCAGAGCCGGCGGGCCGAACATGGCGGATACGCAGTATTTT,CATSRAGGPNMADTQYF,NA,NA,TRBV15,TRBJ2-3
TGCGCCAGCAGCGTGGACAGAGCCTACAATGAGCAGTTCTTC,CASSVDRAYNEQFF,NA,NA,TRBV5-1,TRBJ2-1
TGTGCCAGCAGCTTGGTGGCTAGCGAGTACAATGAGCAGTTCTTC,CASSLVASEYNEQFF,NA,NA,TRBV5-4,TRBJ2-1
TGTGCCAGCGCAGGGGCGGATAATGAAAAACTGTTTTTT,CASAGADNEKLFF,NA,NA,TRBV6-4,TRBJ1-4
TGCGCCAGCAGCAAACCCGGGACAGGGTTTACCTACGAGCAGTACTTC,CASSKPGTGFTYEQYF,NA,TRBD1,TRBV5-1,TRBJ2-7
TGTGCCAGCAGCTTGAGCGGGGGGTCAACCGGGGAGCTGTTTTTT,CASSLSGGSTGELFF,NA,TRBD2,TRBV7-8,TRBJ2-2
TGTGCCAGTAGTACCCTAGGACTAGCAGCCAATGAGCAGTTCTTC,CASSTLGLAANEQFF,NA,TRBD2,TRBV19,TRBJ2-1
TGTGCCAGCAGCTTGTGGGCGTACAATGAGCAGTTCTTC,CASSLWAYNEQFF,NA,NA,TRBV5-5,TRBJ2-1
TGTGCCAGCAGTCTACGGACTGTGGGGGCCAACGGCCTGACTTTC,CASSLRTVGANGLTF,NA,NA,TRBV27,TRBJ2-6
TGTGCCAGCAGCTTACATACTGGCAATCAGCCCCAGCATTTT,CASSLHTGNQPQHF,NA,NA,TRBV7-2,TRBJ1-5
TGTGCCAGCAGCTTAGATGTGGCAGGCTTGCCCTACGAGCAGTACTTC,CASSLDVAGLPYEQYF,NA,NA,TRBV11-2,TRBJ2-7
TGTGCCATCACTGACAGGGGGCCTACTGAAGCTTTCTTT,CAITDRGPTEAFF,NA,TRBD1,TRBV10-3,TRBJ1-1
TGTGCCAGCAGGAGTTCGGGACTAGCGGGAGATGAGCAGTTCTTC,CASRSSGLAGDEQFF,NA,TRBD2,TRBV28,TRBJ2-1
TGTGCCAGCAGCGGACTAGAGTCCTACGAGCAGTACTTC,CASSGLESYEQYF,NA,TRBD2,TRBV6-6,TRBJ2-7
TGTGCCAGCAGCGTTGTACCAGTAGGGGGCCTGGGAACTGAAGCTTTCTTT,CASSVVPVGGLGTEAFF,NA,TRBD1,TRBV9,TRBJ1-1
TGTGCCAGCAGTGAAGGGGGGGTAGTCACTGAAGCTTTCTTT,CASSEGGVVTEAFF,NA,NA,TRBV6-1,TRBJ1-1
TGTGCCAGCCTTCCAGCGGGATCGTCAACAGATACGCAGTATTTT,CASLPAGSSTDTQYF,NA,TRBD2,TRBV28,TRBJ2-3
TGTGCCAGTAGTATTTCGGGACAGATCTATGGCTACACCTTC,CASSISGQIYGYTF,NA,TRBD1,TRBV19,TRBJ1-2
TGCGCCAGCAGCTTGGGCCAGGTTAACACTGAAGCTTTCTTT,CASSLGQVNTEAFF,NA,NA,TRBV5-1,TRBJ1-1
TGTGCCAGCAGCTTAATGTCGTACAATGAGCAGTTCTTC,CASSLMSYNEQFF,NA,NA,TRBV11-3,TRBJ2-1
TGTGCCAGCTCACCAGCCGACAGGGGAAGGGAGACCCAGTACTTC,CASSPADRGRETQYF,NA,TRBD1,TRBV18,TRBJ2-5
TGTGCCTGGAGTGTACTGGGGACAGGGTCCTACGAGCAGTACTTC,CAWSVLGTGSYEQYF,NA,TRBD1,TRBV30,TRBJ2-7
TGCGCCAGCAGCCACGGGACAGGGGTGTCCTACGAGCAGTACTTC,CASSHGTGVSYEQYF,once,TRBD1,TRBV5-1,TRBJ2-7
TGCGCCAGCACGTCCTGGGGGGATAGCAATCAGCCCCAGCATTTT,CASTSWGDSNQPQHF,NA,NA,TRBV10-1,TRBJ1-5
TGTGCCAGCAGTTTAAGCTTCGGCGAGGTCAATCAGCCCCAGCATTTT,CASSLSFGEVNQPQHF,NA,NA,TRBV27,TRBJ1-5
TGTGCCAGCAGCTACCTACCCCAGGGGGCAGTCGGCACAGATACGCAGTATTTT,CASSYLPQGAVGTDTQYF,NA,TRBD1,TRBV11-2,TRBJ2-3
TGTGCCAGTAAACGGGACGGGGAGCTGTTTTTT,CASKRDGELFF,NA,NA,TRBV28,TRBJ2-2
TGTGCCAGCAGTTATTACGGACAGGGATACGAGCAGTACTTC,CASSYYGQGYEQYF,NA,TRBD1,TRBV6-5,TRBJ2-7
TGTGCCAGCATATCAGGACAGGCCGACACTGAAGCTTTCTTT,CASISGQADTEAFF,few,TRBD1,TRBV28,TRBJ1-1
TGTGCCAGCAGCTCGATTGGAAATCAGGGGGACACTGAAGCTTTCTTT,CASSSIGNQGDTEAFF,few,TRBD1,TRBV5-6,TRBJ1-1
TGTGCCAGCAGCAAAGCTTGCGGAGGGAAGAGCAATCAGCCCCAGCATTTT,CASSKACGGKSNQPQHF,once,NA,TRBV21-1,TRBJ1-5
TGTGCCAGCAGCCAAGATCTGTTCTCAGCCCAGCATTTT,CASSQDLFSAQHF,NA,NA,TRBV14,TRBJ1-5